The next 22 T cell receptor beta chains were all read from a single sample in a study of cytomegalovirus exposure and HLA in healthy donors. The PCR used 60 Vbeta and 13 Jbeta primers. The assay was immunoSEQ multiplex PCR, and TCRdb's table has in-frame clones only and misses some. The table includes roughly 160,000 clones, more than 70% detected once. Sequencing was performed on PBMCs. These receptors came from a girl aged 10-17 years in good health and CMV-seronegative.

This clone came up once. The chain combines TRBV5-4 with TRBJ2-7; 8 bases line up with TRBD2. Germline loops: CDR1 SGHNT, CDR2 YYREEE (reference sequence). CDR3 length: 15 residues. The J segment lost 5 bases and the V segment lost 4 bases, leaving 11 bases of the junction unmatched. The CDR3 sequence: CASSPDQTSVDEQYF. The CDR3 DNA sequence: TGTGCCAGCAGCCCTGACCAGACTAGCGTGGACGAGCAGTACTTC.

The genes are TRBV28 and TRBJ1-2; 7 bases are shared with TRBD1. V trimming: 6 bases; J trimming: 7 bases; junction bases outside the gene matches: 11. This CDR3 is 14 amino acids long. Germline V CDR1 and CDR2: MDHEN, SYDVKM. The CDR3 nucleotides read TGTGCCAGCAGCGACAGGGTGGGTAGACTTGGCTACACCTTC. Protein: CASSDRVGRLGYTF.

The chain recombines TRBV9 with TRBJ1-1; no clear D. CDR3 length: 16 residues. The V gene lost 0 bases and the J gene lost 0 bases, with 12 bases spanning the gap. CDR1 and CDR2 (germline): SGDLS, YYNGEE. DNA for the CDR3: TGTGCCAGCAGCGTAGAGGGTGCGGGCTTGAACACTGAAGCTTTCTTT. It codes for CASSVEGAGLNTEAFF.

The chain joins TRBV9 to TRBJ1-4; D perhaps matches TRBD1 (6 bases). Trimming took 0 bases from V and 8 from J, leaving 14 bases between them. The CDR3 runs to 15 residues. Germline V gene lookup returns CDR1 SGDLS and CDR2 YYNGEE. Written as DNA, the CDR3 is TGTGCCAGCAGCGTAGACGGGACAAAGGGAGAAAAACTGTTTTTT. This translates into CASSVDGTKGEKLFF.

In its sample, this clone was seen a few times. The genes are TRBV6-4 and TRBJ2-7; 7 bases align to TRBD1. This CDR3 has 15 residues. The germline gives CDR1 MRHNA, CDR2 SNTAGT. Trimming took 2 bases from V and 9 from J; bases not matched to a gene: 13. CDR3 sequence: CASSDTSKHTGVQYF. The CDR3 region has the DNA TGTGCCAGCAGTGACACCAGCAAGCACACAGGGGTGCAGTACTTC.

The V and J genes are TRBV6-5 and TRBJ1-1, with 9 bases lining up with TRBD1. Germline values: CDR1 MNHEY, CDR2 SVGAGI. The CDR3 has 14 amino acids. V lost 6 bases to trimming and J lost 1 base; unmatched junction nucleotides: 3. CDR3 residues: CASRRDRANTEAFF. The CDR3 nucleotides read TGTGCCAGCAGAAGGGACAGGGCGAACACTGAAGCTTTCTTT.

This sequence joins TRBV27 and TRBJ2-3; TRBD2 agrees at 7 bases. The germline V gene has CDR1 MNHEY and CDR2 SMNVEV (reference sequence). CDR3 length: 15 amino acids. Trimming at V came to 2 bases and at J to 5 bases, leaving 7 bases not matched to a gene. The CDR3 DNA follows: TGTGCCAGCAGTTTAGTTGGCAGGGAGGGAGATACGCAGTATTTT. This codes for CASSLVGREGDTQYF.

This rearrangement joins TRBV6-5 to TRBJ2-7, with a weak D call TRBD1 (5 bases). Germline CDR1 is MNHEY and CDR2 is SVGAGI. The CDR3 sequence is 14 residues long. V lost 2 bases and J lost 6, with 14 bases in between. The CDR3 here is CASSYGSGNPEQYF. The CDR3 DNA follows: TGTGCCAGCAGTTACGGATCAGGGAATCCCGAGCAGTACTTC.

V gene TRBV18 combines with J gene TRBJ2-5; D gene uncertain. Trimming took off 3 bases at V and 0 bases at J, with 8 bases between the two ends. This CDR3 contains 14 residues. Germline V gene sequence: CDR1 KGHSH, CDR2 LQKENI. The CDR3 region has the DNA TGTGCCAGCTCACCTCGACGGGACCAAGAGACCCAGTACTTC. Protein product: CASSPRRDQETQYF.

This clone was seen once. This chain uses TRBV6-6 with TRBJ2-7; 8 nucleotides match TRBD1. The V gene end was trimmed by 2 bases and the J gene end by 6 bases; junction bases not matched to a gene: 3. The CDR3 totals 13 residues. Per the germline V gene, CDR1 is MNHNY and CDR2 is SVGAGI (reference sequence). The CDR3 is CASSYQTGGEQYF. As DNA, the CDR3 is TGTGCCAGCAGTTACCAAACAGGGGGCGAGCAGTACTTC.

This clone was recorded only once. The V gene is TRBV6-5, the J gene TRBJ1-1; the match to TRBD1 covers 8 bases. Germline-derived CDR1 and CDR2 are MNHEY and SVGAGI. With 6 bases clipped from V and 5 bases from J, the junction kept 5 bases outside the gene matches. This CDR3 is built from 13 residues. CDR3 protein: CASRPNRGTEAFF. The CDR3 region has the DNA TGTGCCAGCAGACCTAACAGGGGGACTGAAGCTTTCTTT.

V is TRBV13 and J is TRBJ1-5, with TRBD1 matching 10 bases. This CDR3 is 16 amino acids long. CDR1 is PRHDT, CDR2 FYEKMQ, per germline (reference sequence). V was pared by 5 bases and J by 2 bases, with 6 bases of the junction left unmatched. The DNA of the CDR3 is TGTGCCAGCAGCCTAAGACAGGGGGCAGGCAATCAGCCCCAGCATTTT. Translated, it gives CASSLRQGAGNQPQHF.

The chain combines TRBV27 with TRBJ1-4; 8 positions agree with TRBD1. Germline-derived CDR1 and CDR2 are MNHEY and SMNVEV (reference sequence). V was clipped by 6 bases and J by 9 bases; unmatched bases: 12. The CDR3 has 15 amino acids. The DNA of the CDR3 is TGTGCCAGCAGAACGGGGACAGGCGGAGGGAAAAAACTGTTTTTT. It codes for CASRTGTGGGKKLFF.

The V and J genes are TRBV5-1 and TRBJ2-1; possible D gene TRBD1, 5 bases. The CDR3 has 13 amino acids. Germline-derived CDR1 and CDR2 are SGHRS and YFSETQ. The V end was cut by 4 bases, the J end by 4 bases, with 9 bases between. The CDR3 is CASSHDRYNEQFF. CDR3 sequence (DNA): TGCGCCAGCAGCCATGACAGATACAATGAGCAGTTCTTC.

As concerns this clone: The germline gene is not matched at one end of the junction; a read error may be the cause. The chain carries TRBV7-3 and TRBJ1-1, with 8 bases that match TRBD1. The germline V gene encodes CDR1 SGHTA and CDR2 FQGTGA. The CDR3 sequence is 14 residues long. The CDR3 sequence is CASSLTGGPTEAFF. DNA of the CDR3: TGTGCCAGCAGTTTAACAGGGGGTCCGACTGAAGCTTTCTTT.

The rearrangement uses TRBV15 and TRBJ1-6; D possibly corresponds to TRBD1 (6 bases). Germline V lookup: CDR1 LNHNV, CDR2 YYDKDF (reference sequence). The ends were cut back, 3 bases at V and 7 bases at J, with 10 bases in the middle. CDR3 length: 14 amino acids. The CDR3 coding sequence is TGTGCCACCAGCAGGAGCCAGGGGAATTCACCCCTCCACTTT. As protein: CATSRSQGNSPLHF.

The chain recombines TRBV6-1 with TRBJ1-6; D is uncertain. V lost 3 bases, J lost 5 bases, and 11 bases lay in between. Germline CDR1 reads MNHNS; CDR2 reads SASEGT. This CDR3 has 15 residues. CDR3 residues: CASSDYDWNNSPLHF. The CDR3 DNA reads TGTGCCAGCAGTGACTACGACTGGAATAATTCACCCCTCCACTTT.

V is TRBV5-4 and J is TRBJ1-1; D not certain. CDR3 length equals 16 residues. V was shortened by 1 base and J by 5 bases, with 18 bases between the two germline ends. Germline V lookup: CDR1 SGHNT, CDR2 YYREEE (reference sequence). CDR3 DNA: TGTGCCAGCAGCTTGCCGCCGATTACGGGAGGGACTGAAGCTTTCTTT. Residues: CASSLPPITGGTEAFF.

This clone came up a few times. V and J are TRBV5-1 and TRBJ2-1; 7 bases map to TRBD2. Per the germline V gene, CDR1 is SGHRS and CDR2 is YFSETQ. J lost 9 bases, V lost 2 bases, and 11 bases had no gene match. This CDR3 has 15 residues. The DNA for the CDR3 is TGCGCCAGCAGCTTTAGCGGGTTGGAGGCCACTGAGCAGTTCTTC. Its translation is CASSFSGLEATEQFF.

The CDR3 reads CAIGLDRGSTEAFF. DNA of the CDR3: TGTGCCATCGGTTTGGACAGGGGATCCACTGAAGCTTTCTTT. V usage is TRBV10-3 and J usage is TRBJ1-1, with 9 bases fitting TRBD1. V shed 8 bases and J 4 bases; nucleotides not matched to a gene: 8. The germline CDR1 and CDR2 sequences are ENHRY and SYGVKD. The CDR3 sequence is 14 residues long.

The chain links TRBV27 to TRBJ2-2; tentatively, D is TRBD2 (5 bases). CDR3 length: 15 amino acids. Germline values: CDR1 MNHEY, CDR2 SMNVEV (reference sequence). V lost 4 bases, J lost 4 bases, and 13 bases lay in between. CDR3 bases: TGTGCCAGCAGTTCATACGGGGTGGGCACCGGGGAGCTGTTTTTT. Its protein product is CASSSYGVGTGELFF.

This chain uses TRBV30 with TRBJ2-2; D is undetermined. V was clipped by 7 bases and J by 2 bases, with 11 bases between them. Germline values: CDR1 GTSNPN, CDR2 SVGIG (reference sequence). The CDR3 is made up of 13 amino acids. DNA of the CDR3: TGTGCCTACCATGCGCGAAACACCGGGGAGCTGTTTTTT. Its translation: CAYHARNTGELFF. Full variable domain (remainder filled in from reference TRBV30 and TRBJ2-2): SQTIHQWPATLVQPVGSPLSLECTVEGTSNPNLYWYRQAAGRGLQLLFYSVGIGQISSEVPQNLSASRPQDRQFILSSKKLLLSDSGFYLCAYHARNTGELFFGEGSRLTVL.